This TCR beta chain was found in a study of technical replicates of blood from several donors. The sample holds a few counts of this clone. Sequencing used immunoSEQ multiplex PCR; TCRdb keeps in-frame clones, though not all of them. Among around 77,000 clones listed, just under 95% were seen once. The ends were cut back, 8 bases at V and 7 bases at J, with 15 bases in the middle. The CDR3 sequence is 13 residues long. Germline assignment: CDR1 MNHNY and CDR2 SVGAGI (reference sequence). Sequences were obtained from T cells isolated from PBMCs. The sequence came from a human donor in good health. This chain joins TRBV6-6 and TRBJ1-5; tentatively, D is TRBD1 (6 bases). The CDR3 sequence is CASGIRGGQPQHF. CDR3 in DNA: TGTGCCAGCGGTATCAGGGGCGGGCAGCCCCAGCATTTT.